The rows below give T cell receptor beta chains drawn from one sample of a study of regulatory T cells in long-lasting Graves disease. TCRdb fed the multiplex PCR reads into MiXCR, producing one record per CDR3 protein. Altogether about 200,000 distinct CDR3 sequences are present, approximately 18% being singletons, with the ten largest covering 12%. The sample was also linked to a second study, of T cells in Graves' hyperthyroidism and ophthalmopathy.

Sequenced here: peripheral blood mononuclear cells (PBMCs), sampled at new diagnosis, from a patient treated with antithyroid drugs. The receptors derive from a woman in her 30s with Graves disease. Each CDR3 is given with its conserved first and last residue. A D gene is named only where the DNA matches it firmly. Clone size is given for some rows only: seen once, a few or many times, or a class if the clone is expanded.

few	TRBV12-3/TRBV12-4	TRBJ2-5	NA	TGTGCCAGCAGGGCAGGGGGGGGACAAGAGACCCAGTACTTC	CASRAGGGQETQYF
many	TRBV20-1	TRBJ2-1	TRBD2	TGCAGTGCTGAGACTAGCGGGAGGGGAAGCTCCTACAATGAGCAGTTCTTC	CSAETSGRGSSYNEQFF
few	TRBV4-1	TRBJ2-6	NA	TGCGCCAGCAGCCCCGGCAGTGCCCGCTCTGGGGCCAACGTCCTGACTTTC	CASSPGSARSGANVLTF
many	TRBV6-1	TRBJ1-3	NA	TGCGCCAGCAGTGAGGGGAAGGGAAAGGCTGGAAACACCATATATTTT	CASSEGKGKAGNTIYF
NA	TRBV4-1	TRBJ2-5	NA	TGCGCCAGCAGCCAAGGGTCAGCAGGGCTGTACCAAGAGACCCAGTACTTC	CASSQGSAGLYQETQYF
many	TRBV11-3	TRBJ1-1	NA	TGTGCCAGCAGTCCATCGGGGGCCCCCACTGAAGCTTTCTTT	CASSPSGAPTEAFF
many	TRBV11-2	TRBJ2-4	TRBD1	TGTGCCAGCAGCTTAGAACAGGGGTTAGCCAAAAACATTCAGTACTTC	CASSLEQGLAKNIQYF
few	TRBV20-1	TRBJ2-1	TRBD1	TGCAGTGCTAGAGAAGTGACAGGGGACGGGTATGAGCAGTTCTTC	CSAREVTGDGYEQFF
NA	TRBV27	TRBJ2-7	NA	TGTGCCAGCAGTTTATCGATCGGGCGGAGATACGAGCAGTACTTC	CASSLSIGRRYEQYF
many	TRBV3-1	TRBJ2-7	TRBD2	TGTGCCAGCAGCCAAGATTGGACTAGCGGGGTATACGAGCAGTACTTC	CASSQDWTSGVYEQYF
few	TRBV20-1	TRBJ2-3	TRBD1	TGCAGTGCTAGGACAAAACAGGGGGCTATCACAGATACGCAGTATTTT	CSARTKQGAITDTQYF
NA	TRBV7-9	TRBJ2-1	TRBD2	TGTGCCAGCAGCCCCGCGAGCGGGAGAGGAGGAAGAGAGCAGTTCTTC	CASSPASGRGGREQFF
few	TRBV5-4	TRBJ1-4	TRBD1	TGTGCCAGCAGTCGGACAGGGGTAGAGGAAAAACTGTTTTTT	CASSRTGVEEKLFF
many	TRBV3-1	TRBJ1-6	NA	TGTGCCAGCAGCCAGGTAACGTGGAGGGGAAATTCACCCCTCCACTTT	CASSQVTWRGNSPLHF
many	TRBV5-1	TRBJ2-2	TRBD1	TGCGCCAGCAGCCCGACGACAGGGGCAACCGGGGAGCTGTTTTTT	CASSPTTGATGELFF
many	TRBV5-1	TRBJ1-1	NA	TGCGCCAGCAGCCGGACAGCCCGGATTGGGGACACTGAAGCTTTCTTT	CASSRTARIGDTEAFF
many	TRBV29-1	TRBJ1-3	NA	TGCAGCGTGTGGACTTGGGGAGTTGGAAACACCATATATTTT	CSVWTWGVGNTIYF
many	TRBV30	TRBJ2-3	TRBD2	TGTGCCTGGAGTTACGGACTAGCGGGAGGGAGAGATACGCAGTATTTT	CAWSYGLAGGRDTQYF
few	TRBV3-1	TRBJ2-1	NA	TGTGCCAGCAGCCAAGAAATAGCGGTGAGCTCCTACAATGAGCAGTTCTTC	CASSQEIAVSSYNEQFF
many	TRBV30	TRBJ1-5	NA	TGTGCCTGGAGTGCCATCGGGAGGGGCGATCAGCCCCAGCATTTT	CAWSAIGRGDQPQHF
NA	TRBV15	TRBJ1-2	NA	TGTGCCACCAGCAGAGATCCGTGGGCTCTCCTCTCCCTCTCCTATGGCTACACCTTC	CATSRDPWALLSLSYGYTF
NA	TRBV30	TRBJ2-7	NA	TGTGCCTGGAGCGTGGGGGGCGCGTTCCACGAGCAGTACTTC	CAWSVGGAFHEQYF
many	TRBV3-1	TRBJ1-1	NA	TGTGCCAGCAGCCAAGTTGGAGGGGACCAAGCTTTCTTT	CASSQVGGDQAFF
many	TRBV29-1	TRBJ2-5	TRBD2	TGCAGCGTTGAAGACGGTAGCGGGAGAGAGACCCAGTACTTC	CSVEDGSGRETQYF
NA	TRBV30	TRBJ1-2	NA	TGTGCCTGCAGCGTAGTCTCGGGGCCCTATGGCTACACCTTC	CACSVVSGPYGYTF
many	TRBV28	TRBJ1-6	NA	TGTGCCGGCAAACAGGGAACCCGTTATAATTCACCCCTCCACTTT	CAGKQGTRYNSPLHF
many	TRBV27	TRBJ1-2	TRBD1	TGTGCCAGCAGTCTCCGGCGTCCCGGGACAGGGAACTATGGCTACACCTTC	CASSLRRPGTGNYGYTF
many	TRBV12-3/TRBV12-4	TRBJ1-5	TRBD1	TGTGCCAGCAGTCCGACCGGGACAGGGTATTCGTCCCAGCATTTT	CASSPTGTGYSSQHF
many	TRBV6-2/TRBV6-3	TRBJ1-1	NA	TGTGCCAGCAGTTACTCGGGCAGTATAGTAGCGAACACTGAAGCTTTCTTT	CASSYSGSIVANTEAFF
NA	TRBV28	TRBJ2-5	TRBD2	TGTGCCAGCAGTCCACCAACTAGCGCGAGCCAAGAGACCCAGTACTTC	CASSPPTSASQETQYF
many	TRBV28	TRBJ2-7	TRBD2	TGTGCCAGCAGTCTAGCGGGAGAACAGGACGAGCAGTACTTC	CASSLAGEQDEQYF
many	TRBV28	TRBJ2-1	TRBD1	TGTGCCAGCAGCCAGAGGACAGGGGGCCGGAGCTCCTACAATGAGCAGTTCTTC	CASSQRTGGRSSYNEQFF
NA	TRBV20-1	TRBJ2-1	NA	TGCAGTGCTAGTCGTTCATCTTTGGGTTACAATGAGCAGTTCTTC	CSASRSSLGYNEQFF
many	TRBV30	TRBJ2-4	NA	TGTGCCTGGGAGCTCGCCAAAAACATTCAGTACTTC	CAWELAKNIQYF
many	TRBV30	TRBJ1-2	NA	TGTGCCTGGAGTCCCCCGCTTACAGGGACTCGGGTTTATGGCTACACCTTC	CAWSPPLTGTRVYGYTF
many	TRBV6-2/TRBV6-3	TRBJ2-7	TRBD2	TGTGCCAGCAGGGGGACTAGCTACTACGAGCAGTACTTC	CASRGTSYYEQYF
NA	TRBV9	TRBJ1-6	TRBD1	TGTGCCAGCAGCCCACAGGGGGGATACAGTTCACCCCTCCACTTT	CASSPQGGYSSPLHF
many	TRBV6-1	TRBJ1-2	TRBD1	TGTGCCAGCAGTGAGACAGGGACCCGGGGCTACACCTTC	CASSETGTRGYTF
many	TRBV12-3/TRBV12-4	TRBJ2-6	NA	TGTGCCAGCAGTTCCAACTCTGGGGCCAACGTCCTGACTTTC	CASSSNSGANVLTF
many	TRBV3-1	TRBJ1-1	TRBD1	TGTGCCAGCAGCCAGTATGGACAGGCGAACACTGAAGCTTTCTTT	CASSQYGQANTEAFF
many	TRBV20-1	TRBJ1-2	TRBD1	TGCAGTGCTAGAGATCTGGGCAGGGGGAACTATGGCTACACCTTC	CSARDLGRGNYGYTF
many	TRBV5-1	TRBJ2-1	NA	TGCGCCAGCAGCTCGGCTATTGGGGACTCCCTCGGCAATGAGCAGTTCTTC	CASSSAIGDSLGNEQFF
many	TRBV2	TRBJ2-1	NA	TGTGCCAGCAGGGGAACTAGTCTCCAGGAGCAGTTCTTC	CASRGTSLQEQFF